These T cell receptor beta chains were read from a single sample in a study of OX40 agonist ivuxolimab in advanced cancers. The data were produced by immunoSEQ multiplex PCR, yet TCRdb's version contains in-frame clones alone and is incomplete. The sample has 40,000 to 45,000 clones; 90% are singletons. Sequencing was performed on CD4+ or CD8+ T cells sorted from blood, taken in a trial of the OX40 agonist ivuxolimab. The receptors originated from an adult with an advanced solid tumor such as melanoma, head and neck, liver or kidney cancer. Each CDR3 is given with its conserved first and last residue. The D gene is left open where the match is weak. Clone sizes are given selectively: once, few, many, or a class where the clone is expanded.

>TRBJ2-1|-|TRBV5-1|-
TGCGCCAGCAGCCTGCAATCGCTCTACAATGAGCAGTTCTTC
CASSLQSLYNEQFF
>TRBJ2-3|once|TRBV14|-
TGTGCCAGCAGCCAGCAAGGTTTGAGGCACTCGAGACGTACAGATACGCAGTATTTT
CASSQQGLRHSRRTDTQYF
>TRBJ1-1|-|TRBV5-4|-
TGTGCCAGCAGCAGCGATAACAGGAACACTGAAGCTTTCTTT
CASSSDNRNTEAFF
>TRBJ2-2|-|TRBV5-4|-
TGTGCCAGCAAGGGAAACGGACCGAACACCGGGGAGCTGTTTTTT
CASKGNGPNTGELFF
>TRBJ1-1|-|TRBV30|TRBD1
TGTGCCTGGGACAGGGGATTGAACACTGAAGCTTTCTTT
CAWDRGLNTEAFF
>TRBJ2-4|-|TRBV15|-
TGTGCCACCAGCGGACAACTTGGAGCTGCGGGGAACATTCAGTACTTC
CATSGQLGAAGNIQYF
>TRBJ1-2|-|TRBV7-8|TRBD1
TGTGCCAGCAGCTCCAGGACAGGGCTGGGAGGCTACACCTTC
CASSSRTGLGGYTF
>TRBJ1-2|few|TRBV5-4|TRBD1
TGTGCCAGCAGCCCCGGACAGGGTTCGTATGGCTACACCTTC
CASSPGQGSYGYTF
>TRBJ1-1|-|TRBV6-1|-
TGTGCCAGCAGTGCCCTTAAGAACACTGAAGCTTTCTTT
CASSALKNTEAFF
>TRBJ1-1|-|TRBV9|-
TGTGCCAGCAGCGTAAGGCAAGAAAGCACTGAAGCTTTCTTT
CASSVRQESTEAFF
>TRBJ2-7|-|TRBV5-8|TRBD1
TGTGCCAGCAGCTTTGGGACAGTCTTTCACTACGAGCAGTACTTC
CASSFGTVFHYEQYF
>TRBJ1-1|-|TRBV29-1|-
TGCAGCGTTGAAGATGTGAACACTGAAGCTTTCTTT
CSVEDVNTEAFF
>TRBJ1-4|-|TRBV2|-
TGTGCCAGCAGACCCACCGACGGAACTAATGAAAAACTGTTTTTT
CASRPTDGTNEKLFF
>TRBJ2-7|-|TRBV2|TRBD1
TGTGCCAGCAGCGGAGGACAGGGGGCAAATCAGTACTTC
CASSGGQGANQYF
>TRBJ1-5|-|TRBV2|-
TGTGCCAGCAGTGAAGCGCAGGGCGGATCCAGCCCCCAGCATTTT
CASSEAQGGSSPQHF
>TRBJ2-3|-|TRBV9|TRBD2
TGTGCCAGCAGAACTAGCGGCACAGATACGCAGTATTTT
CASRTSGTDTQYF
>TRBJ1-4|once|TRBV6-1|-
TGTGCCAGCAGCGGGACGGTGGATGAAAAACTGTTTTTT
CASSGTVDEKLFF
>TRBJ1-5|-|TRBV19|-
TGTGCCAGTAGTATCGAGGGCCGAAGCAATCAGCCCCAGCATTTT
CASSIEGRSNQPQHF
>TRBJ1-1|-|TRBV29-1|-
TGCAGCGTAGAGGCGCCAGGGACTGAAGCTTTCTTT
CSVEAPGTEAFF
>TRBJ2-2|-|TRBV15|TRBD2
TGTGCCACCAGCAGAGATCCTAGCGGGATGGGCGGGGAGCTGTTTTTT
CATSRDPSGMGGELFF
>TRBJ2-7|-|TRBV5-1|-
TGCGCCAGCAGCTTGGCCGGGGGTAGGGAGCAGTACTTC
CASSLAGGREQYF
>TRBJ1-1|-|TRBV28|-
TGTGCCAGCAGTTTTGCCCCGACAGGGAACACTGAAGCTTTCTTT
CASSFAPTGNTEAFF
>TRBJ2-5|once|TRBV30|-
TGTGCCTGGAGAAGTGGAGAGACCCAGTACTTC
CAWRSGETQYF
>TRBJ2-5|once|TRBV28|-
TGTGCCAGCAGGGGCGTCGTGGCAGGGGAGTTTAGGGAGACCCAGTACTTC
CASRGVVAGEFRETQYF
>TRBJ2-7|-|TRBV4-1|TRBD2
TGCGCCAGCAGCCAAGATATTCGACTAGCGGGCCACCTCAGCTCCTACGAGCAGTACTTC
CASSQDIRLAGHLSSYEQYF
>TRBJ2-7|-|TRBV11-2|-
TGTGCCAGCAGCTTAGAAGCCCTTTACGAGCAGTACTTC
CASSLEALYEQYF
>TRBJ1-5|once|TRBV9|TRBD1
TGTGCCAGCAGCGACCGGGACAGCAATAGCAATCAGCCCCAGCATTTT
CASSDRDSNSNQPQHF
>TRBJ2-1|once|TRBV5-8|TRBD2
TGTGCCAGCCCCGTTATAAGAAGCGGGAGAGGCTACAATGAGCAGTTCTTC
CASPVIRSGRGYNEQFF
>TRBJ2-7|-|TRBV6-6|TRBD2
TGTGCCAGCAGTTACGGTCTAGCGGGAGGATACGAGCAGTACTTC
CASSYGLAGGYEQYF
>TRBJ1-4|-|TRBV5-4|TRBD1
TGTGCCAGCAGCCGACAGGGGGCGCGAGAAAAACTGTTTTTT
CASSRQGAREKLFF
>TRBJ1-4|once|TRBV20-1|-
TGCAGTGCACGATTTAATGAAAAACTGTTTTTT
CSARFNEKLFF
>TRBJ1-3|-|TRBV5-1|-
TGCGCCAGCAGCTTGGTTGCAGGGTCTGGAAACACCATATATTTT
CASSLVAGSGNTIYF
>TRBJ2-7|-|TRBV5-4|-
TGTGCCAGCAGCTCCTCCCGGGACGACGAGCAGTACTTC
CASSSSRDDEQYF
>TRBJ2-7|-|TRBV19|TRBD1
TGTGCCAGTAGTAGAGAAGGGACAGGGTACGAGCAGTACTTC
CASSREGTGYEQYF
>TRBJ1-2|-|TRBV11-2|-
TGTGCCAGCAGCTTACAGCAGGGCGGGGGCTACACCTTC
CASSLQQGGGYTF
>TRBJ1-2|-|TRBV28|-
TGTGCCAGCAGCCCGAGGTTAGACTATGGCTACACCTTC
CASSPRLDYGYTF
>TRBJ2-1|-|TRBV28|-
TGTGCCAGCAGTTTAGGTTGGATGGCCCCAGGGGCCGCCGGTGAGCAGTTCTTC
CASSLGWMAPGAAGEQFF
>TRBJ2-3|-|TRBV2|-
TGTGCCAGCAGTTTTGCTAGCTTCGCAGATACGCAGTATTTT
CASSFASFADTQYF
>TRBJ2-7|-|TRBV5-4|TRBD2
TGTGCCAGCAGCTTGGCGGGAGGGGGGTACGAGCAGTACTTC
CASSLAGGGYEQYF
>TRBJ2-7|once|TRBV7-2|-
TGTGCCAGCAGCCCCCAACAAAAGGGAGAGCAGTACTTC
CASSPQQKGEQYF
>TRBJ1-2|-|TRBV29-1|TRBD1
TGCAGCGTTGAGGACGACAGGGGGAATAGTGGCTACACCTTC
CSVEDDRGNSGYTF
>TRBJ1-1|-|TRBV5-1|-
TGCGCCAGCATGGCGGATGGCACTGAAGCTTTCTTT
CASMADGTEAFF
>TRBJ1-3|-|TRBV6-1|-
TGTGCCAGCAGGACGAGCGTCTCTGGAAACACCATATATTTT
CASRTSVSGNTIYF
>TRBJ2-7|-|TRBV5-1|-
TGCGCCAGCAGCTTGGATGGCAGGGGAATAGGCGAGCAGTACTTC
CASSLDGRGIGEQYF
>TRBJ2-1|-|TRBV6-6|TRBD1
TGTGCCAGCAGTTACCCCCCCCGGACAGGGGGTAATGAGCAGTTCTTC
CASSYPPRTGGNEQFF
>TRBJ1-5|-|TRBV6-1|-
TGTGCCAGCAGTGAAGGCCTCGGGCAGTGGGGCGTGCATTTT
CASSEGLGQWGVHF
>TRBJ2-7|-|TRBV6-6|-
TGTGCCAGCAGCCGGGACATCTCGGGCTCCTACGAGCAGTACTTC
CASSRDISGSYEQYF
>TRBJ1-5|-|TRBV7-9|TRBD1
TGTGCCAGCAGCCACGGGGACAGACTCAATCAGCCCCAGCATTTT
CASSHGDRLNQPQHF
>TRBJ2-1|-|TRBV4-2|-
TGTGCCAGCAGCCAAGAAAGCCGATCAACAGGGATTGAGCAGTTCTTC
CASSQESRSTGIEQFF
>TRBJ2-3|once|TRBV7-2|TRBD2
TGTGCCAGCAGCTTACAGAGGGGGACTAGCGGGAGCGGGACAGATACGCAGTATTTT
CASSLQRGTSGSGTDTQYF
>TRBJ1-5|-|TRBV27|-
TGTGCCAGCAGTTTCGGGGAGCAGCCCCAGCATTTT
CASSFGEQPQHF
>TRBJ2-4|-|TRBV30|-
TGTGCCTGGAGTGTTTCAGCGGCAGCACGTTTAGCCAAAAACATTCAGTACTTC
CAWSVSAAARLAKNIQYF
>TRBJ2-7|-|TRBV19|TRBD2
TGTGCCAGTAGTACGGGAGGGACCCCCTACGAGCAGTACTTC
CASSTGGTPYEQYF
>TRBJ1-1|-|TRBV10-3|-
TGTGCCGTCGTGGATGCACTAAACACTGAAGCTTTCTTT
CAVVDALNTEAFF
>TRBJ2-7|-|TRBV20-1|-
TGCAGTCCGGGGGGCCAGAACGAGCAGTACTTC
CSPGGQNEQYF
>TRBJ2-7|-|TRBV27|-
TGTGCCAGCCGAGTTACAGGGTCCTACGAGCAGTACTTC
CASRVTGSYEQYF
>TRBJ1-4|-|TRBV5-1|TRBD1
TGCGCCAGCAGCTTGGGGCAGGGGGTTGAAAAACTGTTTTTT
CASSLGQGVEKLFF
>TRBJ2-2|-|TRBV11-3|-
TGTGCCAGCAGCTTAGCGGTAACCGGGGAGCTGTTTTTT
CASSLAVTGELFF
>TRBJ2-5|-|TRBV29-1|-
TGCAGCGTTGACCCCCAGGGGCAAGAGACCCAGTACTTC
CSVDPQGQETQYF
>TRBJ2-1|-|TRBV28|-
TGTGCCAGCAGCCCCGGTACCATACCCAATGAGCAGTTCTTC
CASSPGTIPNEQFF